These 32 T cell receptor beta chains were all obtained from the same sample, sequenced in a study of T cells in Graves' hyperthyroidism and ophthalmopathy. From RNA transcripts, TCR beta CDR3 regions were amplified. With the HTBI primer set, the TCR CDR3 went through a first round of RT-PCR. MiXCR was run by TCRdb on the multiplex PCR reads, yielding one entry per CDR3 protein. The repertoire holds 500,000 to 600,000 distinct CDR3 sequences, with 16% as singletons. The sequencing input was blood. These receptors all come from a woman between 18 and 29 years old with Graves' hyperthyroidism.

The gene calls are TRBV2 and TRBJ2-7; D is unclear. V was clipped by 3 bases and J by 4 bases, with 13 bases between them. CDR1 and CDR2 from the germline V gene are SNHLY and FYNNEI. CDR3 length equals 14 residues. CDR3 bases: TGTGCCAGCAGTGAGCTGGGAATGATATACGAGCAGTACTTC. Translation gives CASSELGMIYEQYF.

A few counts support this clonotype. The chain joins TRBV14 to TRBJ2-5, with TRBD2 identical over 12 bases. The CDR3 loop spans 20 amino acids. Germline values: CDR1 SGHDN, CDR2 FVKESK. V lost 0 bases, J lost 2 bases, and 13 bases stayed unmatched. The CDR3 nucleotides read TGTGCCAGCAGCCAAGAAACAACAGGACTAGCGGGAAGGGGTCAAGAGACCCAGTACTTC. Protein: CASSQETTGLAGRGQETQYF.

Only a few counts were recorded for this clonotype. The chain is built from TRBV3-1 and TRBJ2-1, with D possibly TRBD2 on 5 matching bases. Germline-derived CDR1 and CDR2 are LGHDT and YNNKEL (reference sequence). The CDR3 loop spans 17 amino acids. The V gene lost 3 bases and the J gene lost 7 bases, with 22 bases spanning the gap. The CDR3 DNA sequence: TGTGCCAGCAGCCAGCGAATGAGCGGACCGGCGGGTAATGAGCAGTTCTTC. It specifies CASSQRMSGPAGNEQFF.

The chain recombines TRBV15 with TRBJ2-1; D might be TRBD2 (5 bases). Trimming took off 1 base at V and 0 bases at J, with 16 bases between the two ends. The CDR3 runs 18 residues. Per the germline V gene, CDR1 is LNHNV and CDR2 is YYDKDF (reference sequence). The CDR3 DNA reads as TGTGCCACCAGCAGAGGGTTGTCGGGGTTAAACTCCTACAATGAGCAGTTCTTC. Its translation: CATSRGLSGLNSYNEQFF.

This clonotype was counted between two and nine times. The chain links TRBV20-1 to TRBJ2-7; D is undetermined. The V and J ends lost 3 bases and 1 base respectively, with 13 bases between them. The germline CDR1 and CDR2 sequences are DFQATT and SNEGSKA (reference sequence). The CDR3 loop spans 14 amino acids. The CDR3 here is CSASQVVGSYEQYF. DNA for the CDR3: TGCAGTGCTAGTCAAGTCGTAGGGTCCTACGAGCAGTACTTC.

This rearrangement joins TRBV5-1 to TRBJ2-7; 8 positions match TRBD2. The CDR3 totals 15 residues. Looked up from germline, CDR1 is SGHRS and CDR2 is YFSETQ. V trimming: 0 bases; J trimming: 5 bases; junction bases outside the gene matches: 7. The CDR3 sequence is CASSLDLAGPHEQYF. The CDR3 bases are TGCGCCAGCAGCTTGGACCTAGCGGGTCCTCACGAGCAGTACTTC.

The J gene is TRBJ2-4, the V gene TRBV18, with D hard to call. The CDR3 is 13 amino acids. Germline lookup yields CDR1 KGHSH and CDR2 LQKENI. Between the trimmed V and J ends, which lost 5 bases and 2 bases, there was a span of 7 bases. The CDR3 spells CASSDGPKNIQYF. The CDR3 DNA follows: TGTGCCAGCTCAGACGGACCCAAAAACATTCAGTACTTC.

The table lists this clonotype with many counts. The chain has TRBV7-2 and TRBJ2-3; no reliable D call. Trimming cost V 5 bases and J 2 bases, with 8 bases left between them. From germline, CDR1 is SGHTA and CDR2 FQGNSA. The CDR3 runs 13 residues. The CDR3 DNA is TGTGCCAGCAGCCTACCGATCACAGATACGCAGTATTTT. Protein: CASSLPITDTQYF. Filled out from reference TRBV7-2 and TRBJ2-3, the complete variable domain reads GAGVSQSPSNKVTEKGKDVELRCDPISGHTALYWYRQSLGQGLEFLIYFQGNSAPDKSGLPSDRFSAERTGGSVSTLTIQRTQQEDSAVYLCASSLPITDTQYFGPGTRLTVL.

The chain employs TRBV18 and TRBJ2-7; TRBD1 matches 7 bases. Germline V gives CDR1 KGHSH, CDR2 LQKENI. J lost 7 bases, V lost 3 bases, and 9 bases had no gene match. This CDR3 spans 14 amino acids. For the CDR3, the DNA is TGTGCCAGCTCACCTCTACAGGGGTTGGGGGAGCAGTACTTC. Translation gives CASSPLQGLGEQYF.

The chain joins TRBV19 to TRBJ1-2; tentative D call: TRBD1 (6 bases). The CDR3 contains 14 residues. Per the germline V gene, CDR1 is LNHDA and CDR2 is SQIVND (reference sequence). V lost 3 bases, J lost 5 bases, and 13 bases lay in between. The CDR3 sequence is CASSIGRGSYGYTF. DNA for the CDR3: TGTGCCAGTAGTATCGGCAGGGGCTCATATGGCTACACCTTC.

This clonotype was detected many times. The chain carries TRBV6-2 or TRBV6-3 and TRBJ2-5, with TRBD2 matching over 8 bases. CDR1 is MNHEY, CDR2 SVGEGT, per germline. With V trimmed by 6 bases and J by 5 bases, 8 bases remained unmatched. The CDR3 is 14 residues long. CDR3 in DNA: TGTGCCAGCAGGAAAGCGGGGGTGTGGGAGACCCAGTACTTC. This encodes CASRKAGVWETQYF.

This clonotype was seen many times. The CDR3: CASSPGGSDTQYF. DNA of the CDR3: TGTGCCAGCAGTCCGGGAGGTTCAGATACGCAGTATTTT. The chain couples TRBV25-1 to TRBJ2-3; 7 bases match TRBD2. From germline, CDR1 is MGHDK and CDR2 SYGVNS. V dropped 5 bases and J dropped 4; count of bases not matched to a gene: 3. This CDR3 spans 13 amino acids.

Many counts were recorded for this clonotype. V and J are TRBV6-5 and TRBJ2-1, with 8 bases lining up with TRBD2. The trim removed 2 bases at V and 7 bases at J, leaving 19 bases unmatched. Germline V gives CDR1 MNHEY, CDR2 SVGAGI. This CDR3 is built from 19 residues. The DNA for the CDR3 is TGTGCCAGCAGTTACCTCTCAAGGGCGGGAGGTAGGGGTGTAAATGAGCAGTTCTTC. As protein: CASSYLSRAGGRGVNEQFF.

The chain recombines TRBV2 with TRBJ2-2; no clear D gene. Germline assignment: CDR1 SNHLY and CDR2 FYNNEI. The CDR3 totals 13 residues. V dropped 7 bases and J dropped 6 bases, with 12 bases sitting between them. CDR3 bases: TGTGCCAGCATCCGAGGAGTGGCCGGGGAGCTGTTTTTT. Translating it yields CASIRGVAGELFF.

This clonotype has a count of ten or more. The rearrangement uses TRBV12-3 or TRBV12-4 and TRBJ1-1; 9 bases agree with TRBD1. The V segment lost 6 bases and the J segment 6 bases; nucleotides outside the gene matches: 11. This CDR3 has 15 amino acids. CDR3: CASSPDGTGLPEAFF. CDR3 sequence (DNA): TGTGCCAGCAGCCCCGACGGGACAGGGTTACCTGAAGCTTTCTTT.

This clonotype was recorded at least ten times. The DNA of the CDR3 is TGTGCCAGCAGATATCCGGGGGACACTGAAGCTTTCTTT. This sequence encodes CASRYPGDTEAFF. This chain joins TRBV6-2 or TRBV6-3 and TRBJ1-1, with a possible D match to TRBD1 (5 bases). Trimming cost V 6 bases and J 3 bases, with 11 bases left between them. Germline CDR1 and CDR2: MNHEY and SVGEGT. There are 13 residues in the CDR3.

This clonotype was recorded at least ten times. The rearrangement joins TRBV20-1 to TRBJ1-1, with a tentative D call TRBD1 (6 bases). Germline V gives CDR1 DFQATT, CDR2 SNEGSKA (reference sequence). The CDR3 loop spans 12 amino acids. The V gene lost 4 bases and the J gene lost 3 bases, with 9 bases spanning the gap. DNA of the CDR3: TGCAGTGCTACTAACAGGGACACTGAAGCTTTCTTT. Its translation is CSATNRDTEAFF.

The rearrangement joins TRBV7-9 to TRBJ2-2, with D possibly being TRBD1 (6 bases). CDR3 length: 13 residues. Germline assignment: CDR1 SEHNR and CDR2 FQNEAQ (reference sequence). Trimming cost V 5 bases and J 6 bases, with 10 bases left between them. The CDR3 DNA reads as TGTGCCAGCAGCAGCAGGGGTCCCGGGGAGCTGTTTTTT. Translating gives CASSSRGPGELFF.

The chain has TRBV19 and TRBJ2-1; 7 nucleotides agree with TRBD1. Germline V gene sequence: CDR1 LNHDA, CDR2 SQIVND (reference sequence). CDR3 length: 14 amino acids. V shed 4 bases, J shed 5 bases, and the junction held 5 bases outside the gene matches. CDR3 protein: CASSTWDSDNEQFF. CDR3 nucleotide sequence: TGTGCCAGTAGTACCTGGGACAGTGACAATGAGCAGTTCTTC.

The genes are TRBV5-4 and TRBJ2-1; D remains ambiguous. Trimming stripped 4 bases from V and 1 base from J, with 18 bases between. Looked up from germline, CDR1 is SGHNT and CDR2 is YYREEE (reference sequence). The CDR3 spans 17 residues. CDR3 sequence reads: CASSAPGHHYSYNEQFF. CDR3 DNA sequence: TGTGCCAGCAGCGCTCCGGGCCATCATTATTCCTACAATGAGCAGTTCTTC.

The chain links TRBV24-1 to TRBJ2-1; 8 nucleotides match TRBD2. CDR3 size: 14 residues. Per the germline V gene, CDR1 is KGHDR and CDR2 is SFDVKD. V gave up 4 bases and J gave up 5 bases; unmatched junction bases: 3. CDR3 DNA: TGTGCCACCAGTGAGGTAGCGGGACACAATGAGCAGTTCTTC. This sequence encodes CATSEVAGHNEQFF.

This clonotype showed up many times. CDR3 sequence (DNA): TGTGCCAGCAGTTCCCTCGTGGGCGCCAGCTCCTACAATGAGCAGTTCTTC. Residues: CASSSLVGASSYNEQFF. The rearrangement links TRBV12-3 or TRBV12-4 to TRBJ2-1; D gene ambiguous. The ends were cut back, 4 bases at V and 0 bases at J, with 16 bases in the middle. CDR3 length: 17 amino acids.

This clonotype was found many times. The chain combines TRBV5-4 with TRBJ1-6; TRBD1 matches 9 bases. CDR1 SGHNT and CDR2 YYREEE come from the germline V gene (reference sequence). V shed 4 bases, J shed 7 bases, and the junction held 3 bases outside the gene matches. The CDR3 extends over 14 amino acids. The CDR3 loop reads CASSGTGTNSPLHF. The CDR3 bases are TGTGCCAGCAGCGGGACAGGGACCAATTCACCCCTCCACTTT.

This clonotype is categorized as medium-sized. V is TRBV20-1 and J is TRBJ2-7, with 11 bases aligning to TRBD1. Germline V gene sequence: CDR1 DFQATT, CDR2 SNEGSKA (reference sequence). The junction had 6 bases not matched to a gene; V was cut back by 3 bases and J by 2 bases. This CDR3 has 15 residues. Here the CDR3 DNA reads TGCAGTGCTAGTGCCTGGACAGGGGGCCCCTACGAGCAGTACTTC. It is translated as CSASAWTGGPYEQYF.

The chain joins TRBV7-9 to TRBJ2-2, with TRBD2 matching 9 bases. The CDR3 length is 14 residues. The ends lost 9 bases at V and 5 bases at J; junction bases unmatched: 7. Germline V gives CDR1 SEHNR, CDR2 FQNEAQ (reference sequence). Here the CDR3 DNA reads TGTGCCAGTCGGATAGCGGGAGCGACCGGGGAGCTGTTTTTT. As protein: CASRIAGATGELFF.

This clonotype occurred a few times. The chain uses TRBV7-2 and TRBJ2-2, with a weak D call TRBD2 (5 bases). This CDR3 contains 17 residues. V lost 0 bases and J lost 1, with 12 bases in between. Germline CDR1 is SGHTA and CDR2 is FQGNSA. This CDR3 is CASSLAEGWRNTGELFF. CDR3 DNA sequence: TGTGCCAGCAGCTTAGCCGAGGGCTGGAGGAACACCGGGGAGCTGTTTTTT.

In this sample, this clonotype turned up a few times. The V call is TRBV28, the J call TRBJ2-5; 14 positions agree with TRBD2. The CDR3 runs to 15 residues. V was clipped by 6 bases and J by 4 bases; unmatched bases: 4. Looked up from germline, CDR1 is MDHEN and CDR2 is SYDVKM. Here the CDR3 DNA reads TGTGCCAGCAGGAGAGGGACTAGCGGGAGAGAGACCCAGTACTTC. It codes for CASRRGTSGRETQYF.

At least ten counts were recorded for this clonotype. CDR3 loop: CASSRIAQNSYNEQFF. CDR3 sequence (DNA): TGTGCCAGCAGCCGTATAGCGCAGAACTCCTACAATGAGCAGTTCTTC. The chain links TRBV7-2 to TRBJ2-1, with a possible D match to TRBD2 (5 bases). The germline V gene has CDR1 SGHTA and CDR2 FQGNSA. The CDR3 extends over 16 amino acids. V lost 5 bases, J lost 0 bases, and 14 bases lay in between.

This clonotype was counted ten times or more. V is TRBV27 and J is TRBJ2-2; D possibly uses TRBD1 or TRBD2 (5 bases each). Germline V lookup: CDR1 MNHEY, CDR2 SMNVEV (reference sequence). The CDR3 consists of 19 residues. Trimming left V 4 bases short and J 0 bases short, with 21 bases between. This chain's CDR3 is CASSSLLRGRSPNTGELFF. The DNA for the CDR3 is TGTGCCAGCAGTTCCCTCCTGAGGGGCAGGAGCCCGAACACCGGGGAGCTGTTTTTT.

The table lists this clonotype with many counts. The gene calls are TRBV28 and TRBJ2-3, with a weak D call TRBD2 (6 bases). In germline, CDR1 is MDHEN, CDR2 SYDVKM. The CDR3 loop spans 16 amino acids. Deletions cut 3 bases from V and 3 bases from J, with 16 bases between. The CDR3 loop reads CASSFIRESPTDTQYF. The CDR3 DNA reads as TGTGCCAGCAGTTTCATCCGGGAGAGCCCTACAGATACGCAGTATTTT.

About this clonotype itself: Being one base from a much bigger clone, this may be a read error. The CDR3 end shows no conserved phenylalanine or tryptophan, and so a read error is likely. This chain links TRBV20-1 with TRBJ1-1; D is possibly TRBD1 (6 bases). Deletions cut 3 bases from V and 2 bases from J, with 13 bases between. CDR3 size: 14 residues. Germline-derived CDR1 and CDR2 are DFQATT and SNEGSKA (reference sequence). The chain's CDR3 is CSARAGASNTEAFL. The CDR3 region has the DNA TGCAGTGCTAGGGCAGGGGCATCTAACACTGAAGCTTTCCTT.

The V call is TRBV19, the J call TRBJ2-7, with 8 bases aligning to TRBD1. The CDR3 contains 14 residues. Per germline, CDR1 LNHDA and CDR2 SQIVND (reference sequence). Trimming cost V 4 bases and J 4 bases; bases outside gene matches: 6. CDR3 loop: CASSTSTGAYEQYF. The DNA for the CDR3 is TGTGCCAGTAGTACGTCGACAGGGGCGTACGAGCAGTACTTC. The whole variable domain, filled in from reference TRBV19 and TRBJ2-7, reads DGGITQSPKYLFRKEGQNVTLSCEQNLNHDAMYWYRQDPGQGLRLIYYSQIVNDFQKGDIAEGYSVSREKKESFPLTVTSAQKNPTAFYLCASSTSTGAYEQYFGPGTRLTVT.